This is a list of T cell receptor beta chains from one sample in a study of ipilimumab plus nivolumab after autologous stem cell transplantation. Clones were read by immunoSEQ multiplex PCR, and TCRdb kept only the in-frame ones, dropping some. The table lists about 40,000 clones, 90% to 95% of them singletons, with approximately 1% in the top ten. The sequencing used PBMCs, collected in a trial of ipilimumab plus nivolumab as post-transplant consolidation. These receptors all come from a male donor with multiple myeloma. The CDR3 runs from the conserved cysteine through the conserved F or W. Fields, in order: D gene, J gene, V gene, clone size, CDR3 DNA, CDR3 protein. D genes are given only for firm matches. The size entry is marked missing in some rows and otherwise reads once, few, many or a size class.

NA,TRBJ2-2,TRBV27,NA,TGTGCCACAGGGGATCACGACACCGGGGAGCTGTTTTTT,CATGDHDTGELFF
NA,TRBJ1-5,TRBV30,NA,TGTGCCTGGAGTCCCCCCGGCAGTTGGGCAGGTCAGCCCCAGCATTTT,CAWSPPGSWAGQPQHF
NA,TRBJ1-5,TRBV15,NA,TGTGCCACCAGCAGAGGGGTGGGGAGCAATCAGCCCCAGCATTTT,CATSRGVGSNQPQHF
TRBD2,TRBJ2-5,TRBV15,NA,TGTGCCACCAGCAGAGGGGGGCTTCAGACTAGCGGGAGCTGGCGGGAGACCCAGTACTTC,CATSRGGLQTSGSWRETQYF
NA,TRBJ2-1,TRBV7-2,NA,TGTGCCAGCAGTTCCCAGATACCTAAAATCCCAAATGAGCAGTTCTTC,CASSSQIPKIPNEQFF
NA,TRBJ1-3,TRBV6-1,NA,TGTGCCAGCAGTGCGTCCGGGACTGGAAACACCATATATTTT,CASSASGTGNTIYF
NA,TRBJ2-2,TRBV2,NA,TGTGCCAGATCCTTCAGGGGAGCCGGGGAGCTGTTTTTT,CARSFRGAGELFF
TRBD2,TRBJ2-1,TRBV7-8,NA,TGTGCCAGCAGCTTAGTTGGCGGGGGGTATTCCTACAATGAGCAGTTCTTC,CASSLVGGGYSYNEQFF
TRBD2,TRBJ2-2,TRBV5-1,medium-sized,TGCGCCAGCAGCTTGGTGGCTAGCGGGATGGGCACCGGGGAGCTGTTTTTT,CASSLVASGMGTGELFF
NA,TRBJ1-3,TRBV7-8,NA,TGTGCCAGCAGCTTAGTGGTATTTGGGCCTAGCTCTGGAAACACCATATATTTT,CASSLVVFGPSSGNTIYF
TRBD1,TRBJ2-3,TRBV7-2,NA,TGTGCCAGCAGCTTAGAGGGACAGGTGATCGCAGATACGCAGTATTTT,CASSLEGQVIADTQYF
NA,TRBJ2-2,TRBV6-5,NA,TGTGCCAGCAGTTACTCCGGGCCACAGACCGGGGAGCTGTTTTTT,CASSYSGPQTGELFF
TRBD1,TRBJ1-6,TRBV15,NA,TGTGCCACCAGCAGGGGGACAGGGCCCTCACCCCTCCACTTT,CATSRGTGPSPLHF
NA,TRBJ2-5,TRBV5-1,NA,TGCGCCAGCAGCCTGGCCGGGAGAGAGACCCAGTACTTC,CASSLAGRETQYF
TRBD1,TRBJ2-1,TRBV15,once,TGTGCCACCAGCAGAGGGGACAGGGTCAATGAGCAGTTCTTC,CATSRGDRVNEQFF
NA,TRBJ2-1,TRBV27,NA,TGTGCCAGCAGTTTATATTTGGTCCGGGGACGGGGTTACAATGAGCAGTTCTTC,CASSLYLVRGRGYNEQFF
NA,TRBJ1-5,TRBV30,once,TGTGCCTGGAGTAGGGGGGCCAATCAGCCCCAGCATTTT,CAWSRGANQPQHF
NA,TRBJ1-6,TRBV30,NA,TGTGCCTGGAAAAAAGCAGGGTTGGATTCACCCCTCCACTTT,CAWKKAGLDSPLHF
NA,TRBJ2-5,TRBV18,NA,TGTGCCAGCTCAACGGTCAGGCAAGAGACCCAGTACTTC,CASSTVRQETQYF
NA,TRBJ2-3,TRBV5-1,NA,TGCGCCAGCAGCTCGACCCCGGGCACAGATACGCAGTATTTT,CASSSTPGTDTQYF
TRBD2,TRBJ2-7,TRBV6-1,once,TGTGCCAGCAGAGTAGAAGCGGGGCCCTACGAGCAGTACTTC,CASRVEAGPYEQYF
NA,TRBJ2-5,TRBV18,NA,TGTGCCAGCTCACCACCCGGGTCGGGAGAGACCCAGTACTTC,CASSPPGSGETQYF
TRBD1,TRBJ2-1,TRBV7-3,NA,TGTGCCAGCAGCGCACGGGACAGGGGACCCAATGAGCAGTTCTTC,CASSARDRGPNEQFF
NA,TRBJ2-1,TRBV7-9,NA,TGTGCCAGCAGCGCCGGGGGTTATGAGCAGTTCTTC,CASSAGGYEQFF
NA,TRBJ2-3,TRBV4-3,NA,TGCGCCAGCAGCCAAGAAGACCTGCGGGGCAGTACTAGCACAGATACGCAGTATTTT,CASSQEDLRGSTSTDTQYF
NA,TRBJ1-2,TRBV27,NA,TGTGCCAGCAGTTTTTTAGGAGCCAATGGCTACACCTTC,CASSFLGANGYTF
TRBD1,TRBJ1-2,TRBV4-2,NA,TGTGCCAGCAGCCAAGCGCGGACAGGGGGCGACTATGGCTACACCTTC,CASSQARTGGDYGYTF
NA,TRBJ1-3,TRBV27,NA,TGTGCCAGCAGTGGGACCGAGGGCCTCGACACCATATATTTT,CASSGTEGLDTIYF
NA,TRBJ2-1,TRBV5-4,NA,TGTGCCAGCAGCTTGAAAGGGTATGAGCAGTTCTTC,CASSLKGYEQFF
TRBD2,TRBJ2-2,TRBV28,NA,TGTGCCAGCCTACTAGCGGGAGTCACCGGGGAGCTGTTTTTT,CASLLAGVTGELFF
NA,TRBJ1-1,TRBV6-5,NA,TGTGCCAGCAGTTGGGAAACAGCTGGCACTGAAGCTTTCTTT,CASSWETAGTEAFF
NA,TRBJ2-1,TRBV2,NA,TGTGCCAGCAGCGTATTGATAGCGTGGATTGGGCAGTTCTTC,CASSVLIAWIGQFF
NA,TRBJ2-1,TRBV4-3,NA,TGCGCCAGCAGCCAAGTTTCCAGGACGGACAATGAGCAGTTCTTC,CASSQVSRTDNEQFF
NA,TRBJ2-2,TRBV5-1,NA,TGCGCCAGCAGCTTGGCCCTTACAGGGATCGGTGGCGGGGAGCTGTTTTTT,CASSLALTGIGGGELFF
TRBD2,TRBJ2-7,TRBV5-5,NA,TGTGCCAGCAGGTCTAGCGGGAATAACGAGCAGTACTTC,CASRSSGNNEQYF
TRBD1,TRBJ1-5,TRBV25-1,NA,TGTGCCAGCAGTGACAGACAGGGGGACCAGCCCCAGCATTTT,CASSDRQGDQPQHF
NA,TRBJ1-2,TRBV18,once,TGTGCCAGCTCACTTCGACAGACCTATGGCTACACCTTC,CASSLRQTYGYTF
NA,TRBJ2-3,TRBV4-3,NA,TGCGCCAGCAGCCAAGACAGCACAGATACGCAGTATTTT,CASSQDSTDTQYF
TRBD1,TRBJ1-2,TRBV6-4,NA,TGTGCCAGCAGTGAAACCGGGACAGGGTTTGGCTACACCTTC,CASSETGTGFGYTF
TRBD2,TRBJ2-5,TRBV7-9,NA,TGTGCCAGCAGCTTCGGACTAGCGGGGGGGCCACAAGAGACCCAGTACTTC,CASSFGLAGGPQETQYF
TRBD2,TRBJ2-2,TRBV9,NA,TGTGCCAGCAGCAAGGACCGATTTTCCACTAGCGGGAGCAACGGGGAGCTGTTTTTT,CASSKDRFSTSGSNGELFF
NA,TRBJ2-7,TRBV7-9,NA,TGTGCCAGCAGCTCCCCGGGGCCCTACGAGCAGTACTTC,CASSSPGPYEQYF
TRBD1,TRBJ2-2,TRBV15,NA,TGTGCCACCAGCATTTTCGGGACAGGCCCCACCGGGGAGCTGTTTTTT,CATSIFGTGPTGELFF